This TCR beta chain was documented in a study of T-cell memory formation after mild COVID-19. Constant-segment primers served in 5'RACE that generated TCR alpha and TCR beta cDNA libraries bearing sample barcodes and UMIs. TCRdb re-called the 5' RACE reads through MiXCR, storing one row per CDR3 protein. This repertoire shows a few hundred thousand distinct CDR3 sequences, about 15% found once; its top ten account for approximately 21%. From germline, CDR1 is SGHRS and CDR2 YFSETQ. Trimming cost V 9 bases and J 0 bases, with 14 bases left between them. The CDR3 is made up of 14 amino acids. This clonotype was seen a handful of times. Its cognate antigen is unknown. The study, taken as a whole, reports: Contracting CD4+ clones lay largely in CM and EM, with CD8+ ones residing in EMRA.

This receptor was identified in a man between 18 and 29 years old who had mild COVID-19 (a few samples of this study predate the infection). Cell type and time point are not known. V usage is TRBV5-1 and J usage is TRBJ2-3; TRBD2 is a possible D gene (5 bases). The sample consisted of PBMCs or a T cell subset sorted from them (not recorded which). As DNA, the CDR3 is TGCGCCACCTGGGCGGGTATGAGCACAGATACGCAGTATTTT. Encoded protein: CATWAGMSTDTQYF.